A single T cell receptor (beta chain) is shown here with its context. Its antigen is not identified. RNA transcripts served as the template for amplifying TCR beta CDR3 regions. TCR CDR3 underwent first-round RT-PCR with the HTBI primer set. TCRdb re-analysed the multiplex PCR reads in MiXCR, keeping a single row per CDR3 protein. The sample includes around 190,000 distinct CDR3 sequences, more than 15% of them seen just once. The sample comes from a study of T cells in Graves' hyperthyroidism and ophthalmopathy. General study points: Blood held most thyroid clonotypes expanded above 0.001 frequency. Before onset, by a median of about seven months, the model predicted ophthalmopathy.

Uncontrolled infection, other autoimmune disease, pregnancy and lactation each barred patients from inclusion. J was trimmed by 3 bases and V by 7 bases; bases with no gene match: 6. Germline values: CDR1 SNHLY, CDR2 FYNNEI. This CDR3 comprises 14 residues. The chain is built from TRBV2 and TRBJ2-7; 10 nucleotides match TRBD1. Sequencing was performed on blood. The TCR was taken from a woman aged 50 to 65 with Graves' hyperthyroidism. The CDR3 here is CASTETGGSYEQYF. The CDR3 region has the DNA TGTGCCAGCACCGAGACAGGGGGCAGCTACGAGCAGTACTTC.